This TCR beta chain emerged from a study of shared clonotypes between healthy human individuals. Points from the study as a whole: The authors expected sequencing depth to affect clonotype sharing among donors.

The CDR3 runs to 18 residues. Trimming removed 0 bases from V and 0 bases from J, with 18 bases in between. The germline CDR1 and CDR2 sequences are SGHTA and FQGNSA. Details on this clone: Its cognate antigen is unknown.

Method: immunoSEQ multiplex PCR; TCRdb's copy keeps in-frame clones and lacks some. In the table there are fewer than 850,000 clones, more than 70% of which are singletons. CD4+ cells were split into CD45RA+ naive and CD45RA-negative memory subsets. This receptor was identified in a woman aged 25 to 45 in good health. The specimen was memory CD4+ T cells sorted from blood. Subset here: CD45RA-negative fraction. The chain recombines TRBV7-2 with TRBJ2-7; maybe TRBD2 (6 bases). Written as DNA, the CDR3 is TGTGCCAGCAGCTTAGCTGCGGGGCAGGGACCGAGCTCCTACGAGCAGTACTTC. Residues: CASSLAAGQGPSSYEQYF. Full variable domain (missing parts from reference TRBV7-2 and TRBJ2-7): GAGVSQSPSNKVTEKGKDVELRCDPISGHTALYWYRQSLGQGLEFLIYFQGNSAPDKSGLPSDRFSAERTGGSVSTLTIQRTQQEDSAVYLCASSLAAGQGPSSYEQYFGPGTRLTVT.